This T cell receptor (beta chain) was identified in a study of CXCR3-negative and CXCR3-positive naive CD8 T cells. Findings of the study overall: The majority of assays used fresh PBMCs, and CXCR3 expression partially decreased after cryopreservation. The study found more hydrophobic TRB CDR3s in CXCR3-positive naive cells than in CXCR3-negative naive cells. Both naive subsets had comparably high diversity; memory CD8+ cells much lower.

UMI-tagged TRB cDNA libraries were built via 5' RACE. After re-calling the 5' RACE reads, TCRdb lists one entry per CDR3 protein, DNA absent. This table lists over 50,000 distinct CDR3 sequences. On this clonotype itself: Its specificity is unknown.

Sorts that each held 300,000 cells were run in triplicate for every CD8+ T cell subset. Among CD8+ T cells, naive ones were CD45RO-CCR7+CD27+CD95-. Sequencing used naive CXCR3+ CD8+ T cells from blood. Described subset: CD45RO-CCR7+CD27+CD95- naive CD8+ T cells expressing CXCR3 (TNR3+). The receptor was derived from a human donor in good health. Some clones in this sample may be carry-over from other donors' samples.

This chain's CDR3 is CSVDQGVFGEQFF. This chain links TRBV29-1 with TRBJ2-1; TCRdb calls TRBD1, which cannot be checked without DNA. The CDR3 has 13 residues. CDR1 is SQVTM, CDR2 ANQGSEA, per germline.